What follows are 28 T cell receptor beta chains derived from one specimen sequenced in a study of CD8+ T cells in alopecia areata. RNA was isolated and reverse transcribed to cDNA, the sequencing template. Data came from immunoSEQ multiplex PCR; TCRdb stores just in-frame clones and leaves some out. The sample records about 150,000 clones, about 50% being singletons. The specimen comprised CD8+ T cells sorted from blood, sampled at week 0. These receptors were obtained from a human donor with alopecia areata.

J is TRBJ1-2 and V is TRBV27; TRBD1 might be the D (6 bases). There are 15 residues in the CDR3. The V end lost 5 bases, the J end lost 2 bases, and 15 bases lay between the germline ends. The germline gives CDR1 MNHEY, CDR2 SMNVEV (reference sequence). Here the CDR3 DNA reads TGTGCCAGCAGTGCCCGGGACACGAGAAACTATGGCTACACCTTC. Translating gives CASSARDTRNYGYTF.

This clone appeared a few times. The rearrangement links TRBV29-1 to TRBJ2-5; TRBD2 matches at 7 bases. The junction had 6 bases not matched to a gene; V was cut back by 1 base and J by 7 bases. In germline, CDR1 is SQVTM, CDR2 ANQGSEA. The CDR3 is 13 amino acids. CDR3: CSVEVRGDVTQYF. The CDR3 coding sequence is TGCAGCGTTGAAGTCCGGGGGGACGTGACCCAGTACTTC.

Points on this clone: An end of the junction differs from the germline gene, which may be a read error. V and J are TRBV29-1 and TRBJ1-1, with D possibly matching TRBD1 (5 bases). This CDR3 region has 12 residues. Germline CDR1 and CDR2: SQVTM and ANQGSEA. The CDR3 DNA sequence: TGCAGCGTTGAAGCAGGGAACATTGAAGCTTTCTTT. Translating it yields CSVEAGNIEAFF.

This clone was counted a few times. The chain carries TRBV27 and TRBJ1-1, with D perhaps TRBD1 (6 bases). The CDR3 totals 18 residues. CDR1 is MNHEY, CDR2 SMNVEV, per germline (reference sequence). V lost 8 bases and J lost 0, with 25 bases in between. CDR3 bases: TGTGCCAGCGGACACCAGACAGGCCCTCACCATTTGAACACTGAAGCTTTCTTT. This translates into CASGHQTGPHHLNTEAFF.

This clone was recorded a few times. V is TRBV20-1 and J is TRBJ1-2, with a weak D call TRBD1 (5 bases). Germline loops: CDR1 DFQATT, CDR2 SNEGSKA (reference sequence). V shed 6 bases and J shed 4 bases, with 9 bases lying between them. This CDR3 contains 11 residues. CDR3 coding DNA: TGCAGTGCCCAGGGATTCTATGGCTACACCTTC. Its translation: CSAQGFYGYTF.

V is TRBV19 and J is TRBJ2-5, with D possibly TRBD1 on 5 matching bases. CDR1 and CDR2 (germline): LNHDA, SQIVND (reference sequence). The CDR3 is made up of 15 amino acids. Trimming removed 5 bases at V and 0 bases at J, with 13 bases between. CDR3 nucleotides: TGTGCCAGTAGTCCTCGAACAGGTTACCAAGAGACCCAGTACTTC. This gives the protein CASSPRTGYQETQYF. Combining the CDR3 with reference TRBV19 and TRBJ2-5 gives the whole variable domain DGGITQSPKYLFRKEGQNVTLSCEQNLNHDAMYWYRQDPGQGLRLIYYSQIVNDFQKGDIAEGYSVSREKKESFPLTVTSAQKNPTAFYLCASSPRTGYQETQYFGPGTRLLVL.

This clone was detected only a few times. DNA of the CDR3: TGTGCCTGGAGCCCGACAGGGGATGGGTATGGCTACACCTTC. Translating gives CAWSPTGDGYGYTF. The rearrangement links TRBV30 to TRBJ1-2, with 8 bases that match TRBD1. The CDR3 loop spans 14 amino acids. The trim removed 3 bases at V and 5 bases at J, leaving 8 bases unmatched. The germline gives CDR1 GTSNPN, CDR2 SVGIG (reference sequence). The whole variable domain, remainder taken from reference TRBV30 and TRBJ1-2, is SQTIHQWPATLVQPVGSPLSLECTVEGTSNPNLYWYRQAAGRGLQLLFYSVGIGQISSEVPQNLSASRPQDRQFILSSKKLLLSDSGFYLCAWSPTGDGYGYTFGSGTRLTVV.

This chain joins TRBV29-1 and TRBJ1-2; 8 bases match TRBD1. CDR1 and CDR2 from the germline V gene are SQVTM and ANQGSEA. This CDR3 contains 10 residues. The J segment lost 11 bases and the V segment lost 6 bases, leaving 5 bases of the junction unmatched. The CDR3 DNA sequence: TGCAGCGTGGGACAGGAGCCGTACACCTTC. It yields the protein CSVGQEPYTF.

The chain carries TRBV27 and TRBJ2-1; 10 bases are a match to TRBD2. Per germline, CDR1 MNHEY and CDR2 SMNVEV (reference sequence). The CDR3 runs 14 residues. V shed 7 bases, J shed 9 bases, and the junction held 9 bases outside the gene matches. For the CDR3, the DNA is TGTGCCAGCACCGCATTAGCGGGGGGCGCTGAGCAGTTCTTC. This encodes CASTALAGGAEQFF.

The chain recombines TRBV28 with TRBJ2-2, with D hard to call. CDR1 is MDHEN, CDR2 SYDVKM, per germline. V lost 2 bases and J 0 bases, leaving 1 base between the germline ends. The CDR3 loop spans 13 amino acids. CDR3 sequence reads: CASSLANTGELFF. CDR3 in DNA: TGTGCCAGCAGTTTAGCGAACACCGGGGAGCTGTTTTTT.

This clone was picked up a small number of times. The chain carries TRBV28 and TRBJ1-6, with D maybe TRBD1 (6 bases). Trimming took 3 bases from V and 2 from J, leaving 8 bases between them. The CDR3 runs 15 residues. The germline gives CDR1 MDHEN, CDR2 SYDVKM. The CDR3 here is CASSLQGTYNSPLHF. The CDR3 coding sequence is TGTGCCAGCAGTTTGCAGGGGACCTATAATTCACCCCTCCACTTT. Drawing the rest from reference TRBV28 and TRBJ1-6, the complete variable domain is DVKVTQSSRYLVKRTGEKVFLECVQDMDHENMFWYRQDPGLGLRLIYFSYDVKMKEKGDIPEGYSVSREKKERFSLILESASTNQTSMYLCASSLQGTYNSPLHFGNGTRLTVT.

This clone was seen a handful of times. V is TRBV6-4 and J is TRBJ2-1, with D perhaps TRBD1 (6 bases). Germline lookup yields CDR1 MRHNA and CDR2 SNTAGT. The CDR3 is 14 residues long. Trimming cost V 2 bases and J 5 bases, with 10 bases left between them. The DNA of the CDR3 is TGTGCCAGCAGTGACGGGGACACCAACAATGAGCAGTTCTTC. Translated: CASSDGDTNNEQFF.

The chain joins TRBV5-4 to TRBJ2-3; D tentatively fits TRBD1 or TRBD2 (6 bases each). Germline values: CDR1 SGHNT, CDR2 YYREEE (reference sequence). There are 16 residues in the CDR3. Trimming took off 4 bases at V and 0 bases at J, with 15 bases between the two ends. CDR3 region: CASSPERGASTDTQYF. The CDR3 nucleotides are TGTGCCAGCAGCCCGGAGAGGGGGGCAAGCACAGATACGCAGTATTTT.

The genes are TRBV5-1 and TRBJ2-7; 8 bases align to TRBD2. CDR1 SGHRS and CDR2 YFSETQ come from the germline V gene. After removal of 2 bases from V and 0 bases from J, the junction contained 10 bases not matched to a gene. This CDR3 spans 17 amino acids. CDR3 sequence: CASSFGSAGVDSYEQYF. Here the CDR3 DNA reads TGCGCCAGCAGCTTTGGGTCAGCGGGAGTCGACTCCTACGAGCAGTACTTC.

This chain connects TRBV29-1 to TRBJ1-2, with 10 bases that match TRBD1. Germline values: CDR1 SQVTM, CDR2 ANQGSEA. This CDR3 comprises 15 residues. With 7 bases clipped from V and 8 bases from J, the junction kept 16 bases outside the gene matches. Written as DNA, the CDR3 is TGCAGCGCCAAAGACCCCGGGACAGGGGTAGGGGGCTACACCTTC. Encoded protein: CSAKDPGTGVGGYTF. Looking up the rest from reference TRBV29-1 and TRBJ1-2 gives the full variable domain: SAVISQKPSRDICQRGTSLTIQCQVDSQVTMMFWYRQQPGQSLTLIATANQGSEATYESGFVIDKFPISRPNLTFSTLTVSNMSPEDSSIYLCSAKDPGTGVGGYTFGSGTRLTVV.

The chain carries TRBV29-1 and TRBJ2-1, with 7 bases aligning to TRBD2. J lost 2 bases, V lost 4 bases, and 5 bases had no gene match. The germline V gene has CDR1 SQVTM and CDR2 ANQGSEA. The CDR3 covers 14 residues. The CDR3 sequence is CSVAGGTTYNEQFF. For the CDR3, the DNA is TGCAGCGTTGCCGGGGGGACCACCTACAATGAGCAGTTCTTC.

This chain joins TRBV9 and TRBJ1-2, with TRBD1 matching 7 bases. Germline values: CDR1 SGDLS, CDR2 YYNGEE. The CDR3 is 16 amino acids. With 4 bases clipped from V and 3 bases from J, the junction kept 12 bases outside the gene matches. CDR3 DNA sequence: TGTGCCAGCAGCTCGAGAGACAGGGACGTCTACTATGGCTACACCTTC. Protein product: CASSSRDRDVYYGYTF.

V and J are TRBV9 and TRBJ1-2, with D unresolved. The CDR3 consists of 13 residues. The V gene's germline CDR1 is SGDLS and CDR2 YYNGEE. V lost 4 bases and J lost 6, with 13 bases in between. The CDR3 DNA is TGTGCCAGCAGCCCCAGCGGGAACGATGGCTACACCTTC. Encoded protein: CASSPSGNDGYTF.

This sequence joins TRBV7-9 and TRBJ2-4; D unclear. Trimming cost V 3 bases and J 0 bases, with 9 bases left between them. The CDR3 runs to 15 residues. CDR1 is SEHNR, CDR2 FQNEAQ, per germline (reference sequence). The CDR3 is CASSLGQLAKNIQYF. DNA for the CDR3: TGTGCCAGCAGCTTGGGCCAACTAGCCAAAAACATTCAGTACTTC.

The chain carries TRBV15 and TRBJ2-2; D may be TRBD2 (5 bases). V was clipped by 0 bases and J by 0 bases, with 11 bases between them. This CDR3 is 17 amino acids long. Germline V gene data show CDR1 as LNHNV and CDR2 as YYDKDF (reference sequence). CDR3: CATSRDGLAANTGELFF. CDR3 sequence (DNA): TGTGCCACCAGCAGAGATGGGCTAGCAGCGAACACCGGGGAGCTGTTTTTT.

This chain joins TRBV4-3 and TRBJ2-1, with 8 bases aligning to TRBD2. The germline gives CDR1 LGHNA, CDR2 YSLEER. Trimming cost V 0 bases and J 6 bases; bases outside gene matches: 7. The CDR3 has 16 amino acids. The CDR3 reads CASSQEFSGGTNEQFF. The DNA of the CDR3 is TGCGCCAGCAGCCAAGAATTCAGCGGGGGAACCAATGAGCAGTTCTTC.

The CDR3 bases are TGTGCCAGCAGCGGAGAGGCGGAAGAAGCTTTCTTT. Translating it yields CASSGEAEEAFF. The chain carries TRBV9 and TRBJ1-1; D remains ambiguous. Trimming took off 3 bases at V and 8 bases at J, with 11 bases between the two ends. Germline lookup yields CDR1 SGDLS and CDR2 YYNGEE. There are 12 residues in the CDR3.

The chain joins TRBV7-9 to TRBJ2-1; 9 bases line up with TRBD1. V trimming: 7 bases; J trimming: 7 bases; junction bases outside the gene matches: 11. Germline V lookup: CDR1 SEHNR, CDR2 FQNEAQ (reference sequence). The CDR3 covers 15 residues. The DNA of the CDR3 is TGTGCCAGCACCAGAATGGGACAGGGTGGTAATGAGCAGTTCTTC. It encodes CASTRMGQGGNEQFF.

This clone was seen just once. This rearrangement joins TRBV27 to TRBJ2-3, with unresolved D. Germline V gives CDR1 MNHEY, CDR2 SMNVEV (reference sequence). The CDR3 has 13 amino acids. V lost 7 bases, J lost 2 bases, and 10 bases lay in between. DNA for the CDR3: TGTGCCAGCAAGGGCCTCTACACAGATACGCAGTATTTT. Translation: CASKGLYTDTQYF.

The sample holds a few counts of this clone. The sample carries other DNA sequences with the same CDR3. This chain uses TRBV6-5 with TRBJ2-7, with TRBD1 matching over 7 bases. The CDR3 contains 13 residues. Germline-derived CDR1 and CDR2 are MNHEY and SVGAGI. V was clipped by 6 bases and J by 3 bases; unmatched bases: 5. CDR3 DNA sequence: TGTGCCAGCAGAACCAGGACAGGCTACGAGCAGTACTTC. This gives the protein CASRTRTGYEQYF.

The CDR3 sequence: CASTEGGLGFGETQYF. For the CDR3, the DNA is TGTGCCAGCACTGAGGGGGGGCTTGGGTTCGGAGAGACCCAGTACTTC. The rearrangement links TRBV2 to TRBJ2-5, with D perhaps matching TRBD2 (7 bases). From germline, CDR1 is SNHLY and CDR2 FYNNEI. V was pared by 7 bases and J by 4 bases, with 22 bases between. The length of the CDR3 is 16 residues.

The chain has TRBV13 and TRBJ2-2; D ambiguous. V was pared by 3 bases and J by 2 bases, with 10 bases between. CDR1 and CDR2 from the germline V gene are PRHDT and FYEKMQ (reference sequence). This CDR3 contains 15 residues. The CDR3 region is CASSLSADNTGELFF. The CDR3 bases are TGTGCCAGCAGCTTGAGTGCGGATAACACCGGGGAGCTGTTTTTT.

The V gene is TRBV30, the J gene TRBJ1-1, with 11 bases aligning to TRBD1. From germline, CDR1 is GTSNPN and CDR2 SVGIG (reference sequence). Germline trimming cut 5 bases from V and 7 bases from J; bases unmatched to any gene: 3. This CDR3 contains 12 residues. The CDR3: CAWGDRGFEAFF. In DNA form, the CDR3 reads TGTGCCTGGGGGGACAGGGGGTTTGAAGCTTTCTTT.